The source of this T cell receptor beta chain is a study of cytomegalovirus exposure and HLA in healthy donors. Germline V lookup: CDR1 SNHLY, CDR2 FYNNEI. V lost 8 bases, J lost 5 bases, and 8 bases stayed unmatched. This CDR3 spans 15 amino acids. The PCR employed 60 Vbeta primers together with 13 Jbeta primers. Generated by immunoSEQ multiplex PCR, the TCRdb table keeps only in-frame clones and is missing some. The repertoire holds 30,000 to 40,000 clones, with 44% as singletons. The sample consisted of PBMCs. V and J are TRBV2 and TRBJ1-4, with 10 bases aligning to TRBD1. The source is a woman in her 50s in good health and CMV-seronegative. This chain's CDR3 is CASGDRGTGNEKLFF. CDR3 in DNA: TGTGCCAGCGGGGACAGGGGTACGGGGAATGAAAAACTGTTTTTT.